This TCR beta chain comes out of a study of blood T cell repertoires in COVID-19. Study-level information: The cDNA or gDNA used as material had been derived from T cells, B-cell-depleted T cells, or PBMCs.

Germline V gives CDR1 SGHAT, CDR2 FQNNGV. Losses at the gene ends were 8 bases for V and 9 bases for J; bases not matched to a gene: 18. This CDR3 contains 17 residues. In the authors' methods: Reference gene primer amplification in the assay estimated nucleated cell counts. Libraries were prepared by immunoSEQ multiplex PCR; TCRdb keeps only in-frame clonotypes and omits some of them. The D gene and trimming were derived from the DNA, and the V and J assignments and clone size from that table. Of under 100,000 clones in the sample, around 85% were seen once. Sequencing used peripheral blood. The chain combines TRBV11-2 with TRBJ1-6; TRBD1 matches at 8 bases. This clonotype was sampled from a man aged 25-40 years with acute or convalescent COVID-19. In DNA form, the CDR3 reads TGTGCCAGCTCGCACCATTCACCCCAGGGGGCGCGTTCACCCCTCCACTTT. As protein: CASSHHSPQGARSPLHF.